This TCR beta chain was documented in a study of T cells in Graves' hyperthyroidism and ophthalmopathy. General study findings and limits: From stable hyperthyroidism, ophthalmopathy was set apart by a 13 V-J model.

Amplification targeted TCR beta CDR3 regions from RNA transcripts. The TCR CDR3 was amplified in a first-round RT-PCR using the HTBI primer set. TCRdb re-analysed the multiplex PCR reads in MiXCR, keeping a single row per CDR3 protein. The table shows approximately 400,000 distinct CDR3 sequences, with around 25% occurring only once. The germline V gene has CDR1 DFQATT and CDR2 SNEGSKA (reference sequence). The CDR3 is made up of 15 amino acids. The ends lost 0 bases at V and 2 bases at J; junction bases unmatched: 5. Points on this clonotype: Its antigen is not identified.

The rearrangement uses TRBV20-1 and TRBJ2-7, with 9 bases that match TRBD2. Sequences were obtained from blood. This receptor was taken from a man aged 45-65 years with Graves' hyperthyroidism. This CDR3 reads CSARDRASGAYEQYF. DNA of the CDR3: TGCAGTGCTAGAGATCGGGCTAGCGGGGCCTACGAGCAGTACTTC.